A selection of T cell receptor beta chains follows, all from one sample in a study of CD8 T cells in ankylosing spondylitis. TCRdb used MiXCR to reprocess the 5' RACE reads, holding one entry per CDR3 protein. The sample yields some 700,000 distinct CDR3 sequences, 15% to 20% seen once. The material sequenced was blood, either unsorted or a sorted T cell fraction (not recorded which). The receptor source for this set is a male donor with ankylosing spondylitis. CDR3s include the opening cysteine and the closing phenylalanine or tryptophan. The D gene is left open where the match is weak. A row's size may be missing; if present it is once, few, many or a size class.

clone size	D gene	V gene	J gene	CDR3 protein	CDR3 DNA
NA	NA	TRBV10-2	TRBJ1-1	CATLSGGDTEAFF	TGCGCCACCCTCAGTGGGGGTGACACTGAAGCTTTCTTT
few	NA	TRBV4-2	TRBJ2-3	CASSQIPGRSTDTQYF	TGTGCCAGCAGCCAGATCCCGGGACGTAGCACAGATACGCAGTATTTT
few	NA	TRBV4-1	TRBJ1-1	CASSQVQDTEAFF	TGCGCCAGCAGCCAAGTCCAGGACACTGAAGCTTTCTTT
few	NA	TRBV20-1	TRBJ2-1	CSARPARGNNEQFF	TGCAGTGCTAGGCCCGCGCGGGGAAACAATGAGCAGTTCTTC
NA	TRBD2	TRBV7-8	TRBJ2-1	CASSSLAGGSYNEQFF	TGTGCCAGCAGCTCTCTTGCGGGGGGGTCCTACAATGAGCAGTTCTTC
few	NA	TRBV9	TRBJ2-4	CASSADGNAKNIQYF	TGTGCCAGCAGCGCGGACGGAAACGCCAAAAACATTCAGTACTTC
many	TRBD1	TRBV20-1	TRBJ1-2	CSAGTGNYGYTF	TGCAGTGCCGGGACAGGGAACTATGGCTACACCTTC
NA	TRBD1	TRBV10-3	TRBJ2-7	CAIRQDRDAQYF	TGTGCCATCAGACAGGACAGGGATGCGCAGTACTTC
few	TRBD2	TRBV29-1	TRBJ2-1	CSAWTSLNEQFF	TGCAGCGCCTGGACTAGTTTGAATGAGCAGTTCTTC
NA	TRBD1	TRBV5-1	TRBJ2-1	CASSSTGTGGHEQFF	TGCGCCAGCAGTTCCACCGGGACAGGGGGCCATGAGCAGTTCTTC
NA	TRBD1	TRBV9	TRBJ2-1	CASSVGFGTGGINEQFF	TGTGCCAGCAGCGTAGGTTTTGGGACAGGGGGGATCAATGAGCAGTTCTTC
NA	NA	TRBV12-3/TRBV12-4	TRBJ1-5	CASSPLRDQPQHF	TGTGCCAGCAGTCCGTTAAGGGATCAGCCCCAGCATTTT
NA	TRBD1	TRBV3-1	TRBJ1-1	CASSQQGVAEAFF	TGTGCCAGCAGCCAACAGGGGGTTGCTGAAGCTTTCTTT
NA	NA	TRBV29-1	TRBJ2-2	CSVVGTTNTGELFF	TGCAGCGTTGTTGGGACGACGAACACCGGGGAGCTGTTTTTT
NA	TRBD1	TRBV12-3/TRBV12-4	TRBJ1-1	CASTRQGTGTEAFF	TGTGCCAGCACCAGACAGGGGACGGGCACTGAAGCTTTCTTT
once	NA	TRBV6-5	TRBJ1-1	CASSYGVGRVNTEAFF	TGTGCCAGCAGTTACGGCGTTGGCAGGGTGAACACTGAAGCTTTCTTT
few	TRBD2	TRBV12-3/TRBV12-4	TRBJ2-3	CASSLARGGLTDTQYF	TGTGCCAGCAGTTTAGCACGGGGGGGCCTTACAGATACGCAGTATTTT
few	TRBD1	TRBV29-1	TRBJ2-1	CSVSTIGQGAREQFF	TGCAGCGTTAGTACCATCGGACAGGGGGCTCGTGAGCAGTTCTTC
NA	NA	TRBV7-2	TRBJ2-5	CASSLGRDGVWETQYF	TGTGCCAGCAGCTTAGGCAGGGATGGAGTTTGGGAGACCCAGTACTTC
few	TRBD2	TRBV29-1	TRBJ2-1	CSGKTSGKEQFF	TGCAGCGGGAAGACTAGCGGGAAGGAGCAGTTCTTC
NA	NA	TRBV7-9	TRBJ1-1	CASGNRANTEAFF	TGTGCCAGCGGTAACAGGGCGAACACTGAAGCTTTCTTT
many	NA	TRBV5-1	TRBJ1-1	CASSLGQKNTEAFF	TGCGCCAGCAGCTTGGGCCAGAAGAACACTGAAGCTTTCTTT
NA	TRBD2	TRBV6-2/TRBV6-3	TRBJ2-7	CASSGRANEQYF	TGTGCCAGTAGCGGGAGGGCGAACGAGCAGTACTTC
few	NA	TRBV3-1	TRBJ2-3	CASSQQGSVSDTQYF	TGTGCCAGCAGCCAGCAAGGGTCCGTCTCAGATACGCAGTATTTT
NA	TRBD1	TRBV4-2	TRBJ1-2	CASSQTQGAAGYTF	TGTGCCAGCAGCCAGACACAGGGGGCTGCTGGCTACACCTTC
NA	TRBD1	TRBV10-2	TRBJ2-7	CASSAPPIQGINLHEQYF	TGCGCCAGCAGTGCCCCCCCCATACAGGGGATAAACTTGCACGAGCAGTACTTC
NA	NA	TRBV10-3	TRBJ1-1	CAISEVGGSEAFF	TGTGCCATCAGTGAGGTGGGGGGATCTGAAGCTTTCTTT
few	NA	TRBV20-1	TRBJ1-1	CSARIEVGLGAFF	TGCAGTGCTAGGATAGAGGTGGGGTTGGGGGCTTTCTTT
NA	NA	TRBV4-2	TRBJ1-1	CASSPQAGVSTEAFF	TGTGCCAGCAGCCCTCAGGCAGGGGTGAGCACTGAAGCTTTCTTT
few	NA	TRBV7-8	TRBJ2-1	CASSLDRDINEQFF	TGTGCCAGCAGCTTAGACCGGGACATCAATGAGCAGTTCTTC
many	NA	TRBV29-1	TRBJ2-7	CSVEFHQRDSLSYEQYF	TGCAGCGTTGAATTTCACCAGCGGGACAGCCTCTCCTACGAGCAGTACTTC
few	NA	TRBV20-1	TRBJ1-1	CSASLRNTEAFF	TGCAGTGCTAGCCTCAGGAACACTGAAGCTTTCTTT
NA	NA	TRBV20-1	TRBJ2-7	CSASGRGDSYEQYF	TGCAGTGCTAGTGGAAGGGGGGACTCCTACGAGCAGTACTTC
NA	TRBD1	TRBV14	TRBJ2-7	CASSHAGQVAYEQYF	TGTGCCAGCAGCCATGCCGGACAGGTGGCCTACGAGCAGTACTTC
many	NA	TRBV29-1	TRBJ2-2	CSVEGNTGELFF	TGCAGCGTGGAGGGAAACACCGGGGAGCTGTTTTTT
NA	NA	TRBV20-1	TRBJ1-1	CSARPDSNTEAFF	TGCAGTGCTAGGCCAGACAGTAACACTGAAGCTTTCTTT
few	NA	TRBV14	TRBJ2-6	CASSQRRGNSGANVLTF	TGTGCCAGCAGCCAGCGTAGGGGGAACTCTGGGGCCAACGTCCTGACTTTC
NA	NA	TRBV13	TRBJ1-4	CASSLWGRNEKLFF	TGTGCCAGCAGCTTATGGGGAAGGAATGAAAAACTGTTTTTT
NA	NA	TRBV5-1	TRBJ1-1	CASSPSWLGNTEAFF	TGCGCCAGCAGCCCCTCCTGGTTGGGGAACACTGAAGCTTTCTTT
NA	NA	TRBV2	TRBJ2-7	CASSGTKSYEQYF	TGTGCCAGCAGCGGGACAAAGAGTTACGAGCAGTACTTC
NA	TRBD1	TRBV20-1	TRBJ1-1	CSVADRENTEAFF	TGCAGTGTCGCGGACAGGGAGAACACTGAAGCTTTCTTT
NA	NA	TRBV7-9	TRBJ2-7	CASRPRGDGDEQYF	TGTGCCAGCAGACCCAGGGGGGATGGGGACGAGCAGTACTTC
many	TRBD2	TRBV28	TRBJ2-1	CASSLASGLYNEQFF	TGTGCCAGCAGTTTGGCTAGCGGGCTTTACAATGAGCAGTTCTTC
NA	TRBD2	TRBV20-1	TRBJ2-7	CSAIRGGTYEQYF	TGCAGTGCTATACGGGGGGGGACCTACGAGCAGTACTTC
NA	TRBD1	TRBV5-1	TRBJ2-5	CASSSTGGGGETQYF	TGCGCCAGCAGCTCTACAGGGGGCGGGGGAGAGACCCAGTACTTC
few	NA	TRBV12-3/TRBV12-4	TRBJ1-4	CASSSAFGEKLFF	TGTGCCAGCAGTTCCGCCTTTGGGGAAAAACTGTTTTTT
NA	NA	TRBV5-1	TRBJ2-1	CASSDLRGGLDNEQFF	TGCGCCAGCAGCGACCTGAGGGGGGGTCTCGACAATGAGCAGTTCTTC
NA	NA	TRBV15	TRBJ2-5	CATSRGGIEETQYF	TGTGCCACCAGCAGAGGGGGAATAGAGGAGACCCAGTACTTC
NA	TRBD2	TRBV2	TRBJ2-2	CASLSVAGTGELFF	TGTGCCAGCCTCTCGGTAGCGGGAACCGGGGAGCTGTTTTTT
many	TRBD1	TRBV29-1	TRBJ2-1	CSVVSGGNEQFF	TGCAGCGTTGTTTCAGGGGGCAATGAGCAGTTCTTC
few	NA	TRBV29-1	TRBJ1-5	CSVEDETGPSGAQHF	TGCAGCGTTGAAGATGAAACTGGGCCCTCCGGGGCCCAGCATTTT
NA	NA	TRBV3-1	TRBJ1-4	CASSNPGGADEKLFF	TGTGCCAGCAGCAACCCGGGAGGGGCTGATGAAAAACTGTTTTTT
NA	TRBD1	TRBV7-9	TRBJ2-3	CASSSTGTGSTDTQYF	TGTGCCAGCAGCTCTACCGGGACAGGGAGCACAGATACGCAGTATTTT
few	NA	TRBV10-3	TRBJ2-5	CATEIGRGQKTQETQYF	TGTGCCACCGAGATCGGTAGGGGCCAGAAGACTCAAGAGACCCAGTACTTC
NA	NA	TRBV10-3	TRBJ1-2	CAISESAGEGSNYGYTF	TGTGCCATCAGTGAGTCAGCAGGGGAAGGATCTAACTATGGCTACACCTTC